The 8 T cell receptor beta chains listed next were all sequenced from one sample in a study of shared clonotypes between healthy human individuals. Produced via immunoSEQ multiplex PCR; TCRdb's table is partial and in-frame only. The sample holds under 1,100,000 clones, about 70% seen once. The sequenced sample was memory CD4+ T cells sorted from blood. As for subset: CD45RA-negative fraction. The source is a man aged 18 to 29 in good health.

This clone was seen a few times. This CDR3 reads CASSRDKNYGYTF. As DNA, the CDR3 is TGTGCCAGCTCACGGGACAAAAACTATGGCTACACCTTC. The chain is built from TRBV18 and TRBJ1-2; D might be TRBD1 (6 bases). Germline CDR1 is KGHSH and CDR2 is LQKENI. The CDR3 spans 13 residues. V shed 4 bases and J shed 2 bases, with 8 bases lying between them.

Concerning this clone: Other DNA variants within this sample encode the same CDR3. The CDR3 region is CASSLGLSQETQYF. The CDR3 region has the DNA TGCGCCAGCAGCCTGGGACTTTCGCAAGAGACCCAGTACTTC. The J gene is TRBJ2-5, the V gene TRBV5-1, with D perhaps TRBD2 (6 bases). Trimming shortened V by 4 bases and J by 2 bases, and 12 bases separated the two germline ends. Germline loops: CDR1 SGHRS, CDR2 YFSETQ. CDR3 length: 14 amino acids.

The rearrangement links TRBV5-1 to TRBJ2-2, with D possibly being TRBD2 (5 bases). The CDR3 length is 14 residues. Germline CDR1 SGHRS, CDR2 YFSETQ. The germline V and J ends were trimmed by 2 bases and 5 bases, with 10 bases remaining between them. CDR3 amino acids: CASSFGRTTGELFF. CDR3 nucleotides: TGCGCCAGCAGCTTCGGACGGACTACCGGGGAGCTGTTTTTT.

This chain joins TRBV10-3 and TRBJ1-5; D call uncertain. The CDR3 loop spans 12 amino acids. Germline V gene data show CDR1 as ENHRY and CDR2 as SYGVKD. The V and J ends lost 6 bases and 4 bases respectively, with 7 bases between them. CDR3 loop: CAISRGNQPQHF. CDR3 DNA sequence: TGTGCCATCAGCCGGGGAAATCAGCCCCAGCATTTT.

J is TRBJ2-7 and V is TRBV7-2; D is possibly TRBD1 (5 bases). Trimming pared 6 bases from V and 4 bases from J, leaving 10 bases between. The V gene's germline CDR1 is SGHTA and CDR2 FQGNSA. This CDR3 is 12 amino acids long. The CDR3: CASRHDSYEQYF. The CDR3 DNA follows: TGTGCCAGCAGACACGACAGTTACGAGCAGTACTTC.

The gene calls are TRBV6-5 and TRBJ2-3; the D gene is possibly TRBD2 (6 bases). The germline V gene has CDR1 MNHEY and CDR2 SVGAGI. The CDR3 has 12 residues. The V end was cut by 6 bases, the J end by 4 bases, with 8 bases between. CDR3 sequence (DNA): TGTGCCAGCAGGCGGGGTTCAGATACGCAGTATTTT. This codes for CASRRGSDTQYF.

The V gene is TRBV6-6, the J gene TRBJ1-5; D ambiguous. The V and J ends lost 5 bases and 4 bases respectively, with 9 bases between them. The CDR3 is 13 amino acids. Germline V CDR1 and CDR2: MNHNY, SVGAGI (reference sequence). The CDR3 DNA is TGTGCCAGCAGTCGCCGTATAAATCAGCCCCAGCATTTT. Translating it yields CASSRRINQPQHF.

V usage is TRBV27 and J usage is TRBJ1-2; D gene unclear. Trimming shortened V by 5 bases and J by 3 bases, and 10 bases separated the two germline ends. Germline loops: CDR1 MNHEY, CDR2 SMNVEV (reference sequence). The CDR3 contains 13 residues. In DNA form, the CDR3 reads TGTGCCAGCAGTGGACGGCGACACTATGGCTACACCTTC. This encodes CASSGRRHYGYTF.